This TCR beta chain was sequenced during a study of T cell responses to AZD1222 COVID-19 vaccine. Notes on the study in general: Close to half of all spike-specific TCRs reportedly target regions of the variants that are unmutated.

A note on this clone: Its antigen remains unknown.

The ends were cut back, 6 bases at V and 11 bases at J, with 16 bases in the middle. The length of the CDR3 is 12 residues. TCRdb's table, derived via immunoSEQ multiplex PCR, lists solely in-frame clones and lacks some. The profile covers roughly 150,000 clones, with roughly 92% appearing a single time and about 2.5% taken by the ten largest. This receptor was taken from an adult in good health. This specimen consisted of peripheral blood, obtained on day 0 of AZD1222 vaccination. The chain employs TRBV12-3 or TRBV12-4 and TRBJ1-1; D is unresolved. CDR3 loop: CASSSPWGWAFF. The CDR3, as DNA: TGTGCCAGCAGCTCCCCTTGGGGATGGGCTTTCTTT.